The table lists the clone carrying this T cell receptor (beta chain) with a count of one. Its specificity is unknown. The CDR3 end shows no conserved phenylalanine or tryptophan, and so a read error is likely. Cells sorted as Tregs were CD4+, CD25+ and CD127-/low. TCRdb reanalysed the 5' RACE reads using MiXCR and keeps one entry per CDR3 protein. The repertoire holds about 10,000 distinct CDR3 sequences, with 20% to 30% as singletons. Overall study results and limits: Tumor memory CD4+ T cell TCR gene usage was found to cluster with blood and lymph node memory CD4+ cells and with lymph node naive CD4+ cells. Larger-cohort validation covered only one TCR beta V-J rearrangement.

The source is a female donor with breast cancer. Sequenced sample: Tregs sorted from blood.

CDR3 residues: CASKDRENTEAFV. The CDR3 DNA is TGTGCCAGTAAAGATCGGGAGAACACTGAAGCTTTCGTT. This chain uses TRBV19 with TRBJ1-1, with D hard to call. CDR1 and CDR2 from the germline V gene are LNHDA and SQIVND (reference sequence). The CDR3 loop spans 13 amino acids. V was cut by 7 bases and J by 1 base, with 10 bases left in between.